Listed below are T cell receptor beta chains from one sample, sequenced in a study of PD-L1 blockade in urothelial cancer. Sequencing used immunoSEQ multiplex PCR; TCRdb keeps in-frame clones, though not all of them. The sample includes 65,000 to 90,000 clones, roughly 84% of them seen just once. The sequenced sample was PBMCs, obtained around atezolizumab (anti-PD-L1) treatment. The source of these receptors is an older woman with urothelial cancer. The CDR3 runs from the conserved cysteine through the conserved F or W. D genes are given only for firm matches. Part of the rows lack a size; the others show once, few, many or a class for expanded clones.

>once|TRBV5-4|TRBD1|TRBJ2-5
TGTGCCAGCAGCTTGGGGGGCACAGGGGGTAGAGAGACCCAGTACTTC
CASSLGGTGGRETQYF
>NA|TRBV23-1|NA|TRBJ1-5
TGCGCCAGGGGGCCGGATCAGCCCCAGCATTTT
CARGPDQPQHF
>NA|TRBV7-2|TRBD2|TRBJ2-7
TGTGCCAGCAGCTTAGGTGCGGGAGCCCACCACGAGCAGTACTTC
CASSLGAGAHHEQYF
>NA|TRBV5-5|TRBD2|TRBJ2-3
TGTGCCAGCAGCTTCGCGGGAGGAGGCTATACGCAGTATTTT
CASSFAGGGYTQYF
>once|TRBV7-8|TRBD1|TRBJ1-5
TGTGCCAGCAGCTTAGAGACAGGGCGCAATCAGCCCCAGCATTTT
CASSLETGRNQPQHF
>NA|TRBV4-1|TRBD1|TRBJ1-4
TGCGCCAGCAGCCAGACAGGGGGCTACGAAAAACTGTTTTTT
CASSQTGGYEKLFF
>NA|TRBV2|NA|TRBJ1-2
TGTGCCAGCAGCGGACAACAAACCGCAGTCTATGGCTACACCTTC
CASSGQQTAVYGYTF
>NA|TRBV7-9|NA|TRBJ1-1
TGTGCCAGCAGCTTAGGGCAGGGGAACATTGAAGCTTTCTTT
CASSLGQGNIEAFF
>NA|TRBV4-2|TRBD2|TRBJ2-2
TGTGCCAGCAGCCAACTCAGCGGGAGAGGTAACACCGGGGAGCTGTTTTTT
CASSQLSGRGNTGELFF
>NA|TRBV6-1|TRBD1|TRBJ2-2
TGTGCCAGCAGTCTTGGACAGGGCCTAACCGGGGAGCTGTTTTTT
CASSLGQGLTGELFF
>NA|TRBV5-4|NA|TRBJ1-3
TGTGCCAGCAGCTTGGGGGCCTACTCTGGAAACACCATATATTTT
CASSLGAYSGNTIYF
>NA|TRBV7-2|NA|TRBJ2-3
TGTGCCAGCAGCTCAAGCACCGGACTTCCCTCAGATACGCAGTATTTT
CASSSSTGLPSDTQYF
>NA|TRBV2|NA|TRBJ2-1
TGTGCCAGCACACTAACAGGGATGGGCAATGAGCAGTTCTTC
CASTLTGMGNEQFF
>NA|TRBV5-1|TRBD1|TRBJ1-5
TGCGCCAGCAGCTTTACAGGGGGTCAGCAGCCCCAGCATTTT
CASSFTGGQQPQHF
>NA|TRBV7-2|TRBD2|TRBJ2-7
TGTGCCAGCAGCTCCGCGGGGACTAGGGCCGTCTACGAGCAGTACTTC
CASSSAGTRAVYEQYF
>NA|TRBV9|TRBD1|TRBJ1-3
TGTGCCAGCAGCCCCTGGGACAGCATCTCTGGAAACACCATATATTTT
CASSPWDSISGNTIYF
>NA|TRBV18|NA|TRBJ1-3
TGTGCCAGCTCACTAGGACAATTCTCTGGAAACACCATATATTTT
CASSLGQFSGNTIYF
>once|TRBV7-9|NA|TRBJ1-2
TGTGCCAGCAGCTTAGCGTGGGACACAGCTAACTATGGCTACACCTTC
CASSLAWDTANYGYTF
>NA|TRBV6-5|TRBD2|TRBJ2-1
TGTGCCAGCAAGGGACCGGGGGGCTCCTACAATGAGCAGTTCTTC
CASKGPGGSYNEQFF
>once|TRBV7-7|TRBD1|TRBJ2-5
TGTGCCAGCAGCGTAGGGACAGGGGGTCCAGAGACCCAGTACTTC
CASSVGTGGPETQYF
>NA|TRBV11-2|NA|TRBJ2-7
TGTGCCAGCAGCTTAGCCAGACTTCGGGAGCAGTACTTC
CASSLARLREQYF
>NA|TRBV23-1|TRBD1|TRBJ1-2
TGCGCCAGCAGTCAATCCTTCACTCATCGACAGGGGGCTAGATATGGCTACACCTTC
CASSQSFTHRQGARYGYTF
>NA|TRBV30|TRBD1|TRBJ2-7
TGTGCCTGGAGTCGGGGACAGTTATTCTACGAGCAGTACTTC
CAWSRGQLFYEQYF